The 9 T cell receptor beta chains given below trace back to one sample, sequenced in a study of blood T cell repertoires in COVID-19. The assay was immunoSEQ multiplex PCR, and TCRdb's table has in-frame clones only and misses some. The data hold fewer than 300,000 clones, with more than 70% observed a single time. Specimen: peripheral blood. The receptors were gathered from a woman aged 18-29 years with acute or convalescent COVID-19.

This chain's CDR3 is CASSYPMGQGKANYGYTF. CDR3 bases: TGTGCCAGCAGTTACCCTATGGGACAGGGAAAAGCTAACTATGGCTACACCTTC. V usage is TRBV6-2 or TRBV6-3 and J usage is TRBJ1-2; 9 positions match TRBD1. The V gene's germline CDR1 is MNHEY and CDR2 SVGEGT. Germline trimming cut 2 bases from V and 0 bases from J; bases unmatched to any gene: 10. CDR3 size: 18 residues.

The chain couples TRBV10-2 to TRBJ1-4; 7 bases fit TRBD1. The germline gives CDR1 WSHSY, CDR2 SAAADI. V shed 2 bases and J 8 bases; nucleotides not matched to a gene: 5. The CDR3 covers 14 residues. In nucleotides, the CDR3 is TGCGCCAGCAGTGAGCAGGGGGTACGGGAAAAACTGTTTTTT. It is translated as CASSEQGVREKLFF.

This chain uses TRBV7-2 with TRBJ2-7, with a weak D call TRBD1 (6 bases). From germline, CDR1 is SGHTA and CDR2 FQGNSA. The germline V and J ends were trimmed by 8 bases and 0 bases, with 17 bases remaining between them. The CDR3 consists of 15 residues. The CDR3 spells CASRPGVGISYEQYF. The CDR3 DNA reads TGTGCCAGCCGTCCAGGGGTGGGCATCTCCTACGAGCAGTACTTC.

J is TRBJ1-3 and V is TRBV14; tentatively, D is TRBD1 (5 bases). Trimming took off 4 bases at V and 0 bases at J, with 13 bases between the two ends. CDR1 and CDR2 from the germline V gene are SGHDN and FVKESK. There are 16 residues in the CDR3. CDR3 nucleotides: TGTGCCAGCAGCCGGTTAGGGACTGCCTCTGGAAACACCATATATTTT. Translated: CASSRLGTASGNTIYF.

The chain recombines TRBV12-3 or TRBV12-4 with TRBJ2-2; D is ambiguous. V was shortened by 3 bases and J by 4 bases, with 6 bases between the two germline ends. This CDR3 contains 13 residues. Written as DNA, the CDR3 is TGTGCCAGCAGTTTGCGAGGCACCGGGGAGCTGTTTTTT. Residues: CASSLRGTGELFF.

The CDR3 region has the DNA TGTGCCAGTAGCGGATCCGGGACAGGACAAGAGACCCAGTACTTC. It translates to CASSGSGTGQETQYF. V and J are TRBV19 and TRBJ2-5, with 8 bases identical to TRBD1. V shed 6 bases, J shed 2 bases, and the junction held 8 bases outside the gene matches. CDR1 and CDR2 from the germline V gene are LNHDA and SQIVND (reference sequence). This CDR3 comprises 15 residues. The full variable domain, completed using reference TRBV19 and TRBJ2-5, is DGGITQSPKYLFRKEGQNVTLSCEQNLNHDAMYWYRQDPGQGLRLIYYSQIVNDFQKGDIAEGYSVSREKKESFPLTVTSAQKNPTAFYLCASSGSGTGQETQYFGPGTRLLVL.

This clone has a single count. The V gene is TRBV13, the J gene TRBJ2-1; 11 bases match TRBD2. CDR1 PRHDT and CDR2 FYEKMQ come from the germline V gene (reference sequence). The V and J ends lost 6 bases and 8 bases, in that order; junction bases with no gene match: 9. CDR3 length: 15 residues. The CDR3 DNA reads TGTGCCAGCAGATCCACTAGCGGGAGTATCGATGAGCAGTTCTTC. Amino acids: CASRSTSGSIDEQFF.

V gene TRBV6-2 or TRBV6-3 combines with J gene TRBJ1-2; D is unresolved. The CDR3 length is 16 residues. V dropped 2 bases and J dropped 0 bases, with 13 bases sitting between them. Germline CDR1 MNHEY, CDR2 SVGEGT. The CDR3 sequence: CASSYRPASANYGYTF. The CDR3 DNA is TGTGCCAGCAGTTACCGGCCAGCGAGTGCTAACTATGGCTACACCTTC.

This chain joins TRBV2 and TRBJ2-3; 8 positions match TRBD2. V was pared by 10 bases and J by 0 bases, with 9 bases of the junction left unmatched. Germline CDR1 SNHLY, CDR2 FYNNEI. The CDR3 is 15 residues long. The CDR3 DNA follows: TGTGCCACCCGACTCGGACTAGCTAGCACAGATACGCAGTATTTT. This gives the protein CATRLGLASTDTQYF. The entire variable domain, with the rest obtained from reference TRBV2 and TRBJ2-3, is as follows: EPEVTQTPSHQVTQMGQEVILRCVPISNHLYFYWYRQILGQKVEFLVSFYNNEISEKSEIFDDQFSVERPDGSNFTLKIRSTKLEDSAMYFCATRLGLASTDTQYFGPGTRLTVL.